This TCR beta chain was identified during a study of blood T cells in healthy people across ages (dated by TCRdb to about 2015). The study in broad terms: Template switching captured roughly one uniquely barcoded TCR beta cDNA molecule per two T cells in model experiments. Age-related changes in TCR beta repertoire diversity were measured in the study by deep sequencing normalized with unique cDNA molecular identifiers. Donors were grouped into four age groups: young (average 16 years), middle-aged (around 39), aged (about 60) and long-lived (around 80). To avoid experimental bias, donors of different ages were distributed randomly across sequencing lanes. Using the same blood draw, the study looked at two additional independent replicas of 1 million unique cDNA reads for two donors, one aged 18 to 29 and the other aged 80 or older.

The germline V gene sets CDR1 to SGHRS and CDR2 to YFSETQ. The CDR3 contains 15 residues, cysteine and phenylalanine counted. CDR3 DNA only is kept here, 45 bases in frame from base 1. The method was 5' RACE. The second PCR ran for about 6 to 12 cycles and used a J-beta primer mix along with a sample-barcoded 5' primer. A template-switch 5' adaptor carrying 12 random nucleotides introduced a unique molecular identifier onto each TCR beta cDNA molecule. Each sample yielded at least 2.5 million CDR3-containing paired-end reads. All of the RNA was converted into first-strand cDNA using the Mint cDNA synthesis kit, with a TRBC-specific oligonucleotide serving as the primer. After uracil-DNA glycosylase treatment, a first 18-cycle PCR used universal primers M1SS and BC2_uni_R on all cDNA. The paper's processing steps were these. For normalization, 1 million high-quality reads were randomly selected from each sample, with every read carrying a distinct molecular identifier. Reads sharing molecular identifiers were discarded rather than binned into consensus sequences. MiTCR, set to a Q25 quality threshold and the strictest error-elimination algorithm, was used for CDR3 identification, clonotype clustering and error correction. Lower-bound total TCR beta diversity was estimated with a nonparametric unseen species model using Euler transformation. Clones were called with MiXCR by TCRdb after fastp trimmed the public reads at Q25, and only in-frame beta chains were retained. Rows with one shared CDR3 protein collapse into an entry with the most common genes and DNA. None of the V and J calls come from the authors' own analysis; TCRdb made them. This sample gives 1.8 million or so distinct CDR3 sequences in total; more than 35% of them show up just once. The leading ten clones occupy more than 20% of the sample.

Systemically healthy Caucasian individuals from Russia, over 30 in total and aged about 6 to 90 years, were included as donors. Each donor gave approximately 10 milliliters of peripheral blood, collected into EDTA-treated Vacutainer tubes. PBMCs were isolated by Ficoll-Paque density-gradient centrifugation, with at least 6.5 million obtained per sample. Trizol reagent was used to extract total RNA from PBMCs, with at least 6 micrograms per sample. For every donor, an aliquot of PBMCs went through flow cytometry to measure the percentages of naive CD45RAhigh/CD27high T cells. The full study reports these points: Observed TCR beta diversity per million T cells fell roughly linearly with age, and a significant reduction was already apparent by age around 44. Bulk unsorted PBMC profiling prevented conclusive comparison of naive and antigen-experienced compartments. Because donor CMV infection status was unknown, age-related changes in expanded clonotypes were potentially confounded. The long-lived group showed more naive CD4+ T cells, fewer expanded clones and increased TCR diversity than the aged group, suggesting age selection. A strong correlation was found between observed TCR beta diversity and the percentage of naive T cells measured by flow cytometry. Estimates of total diversity from one million sequenced T cells were regarded as lower bounds and underestimates.

This clonotype has just one count. This receptor's antigen is unknown. The junction differs from germline at one of its ends, possibly a read error. This receptor was identified in a human donor in good health. The sample comprised blood. This sequence uses TRBV5-1 and TRBJ1-5; TRBD1 agrees with 12 junctional bases. CDR3 protein: CASSPGQGAGQPRHF. The DNA sequence is TGCGCCAGCAGCCCGGGACAGGGGGCAGGTCAGCCCCGGCATTTT.